This passage covers 28 T cell receptor beta chains from one sample sequenced in a study of vaccination and CD4 T cells after COVID-19. Treatment specified: roughly 10-day PBMC culture with coronavirus spike peptide pools or control peptides (ViraFEST assay). Antigens of these TCRs are unknown. CD4+ T cells that had been cultured provided DNA sequenced with the Oncomine TCR Beta short-read assay. TCRdb re-analysed the PCR reads in MiXCR, keeping a single row per CDR3 protein. The top ten hold 11% of the sample, which has some 16,000 distinct CDR3 sequences, around 56% seen once. Sequencing was done on a sample of CD4+ T cells from blood, cultured in vitro. The source is a human donor who had recovered from COVID-19.

Within the sample, this clonotype is medium-sized. The chain joins TRBV6-2 or TRBV6-3 to TRBJ2-5; 8 positions match TRBD2. The length of the CDR3 is 19 residues. The germline gives CDR1 MNHEY, CDR2 SVGEGT. V shed 7 bases and J 3 bases; nucleotides not matched to a gene: 22. The CDR3 is CASNAPPRGGMTLEETQYF. In DNA, the CDR3 is TGTGCCAGCAATGCCCCCCCCCGGGGGGGAATGACTTTGGAAGAGACCCAGTACTTC.

This clonotype has only a few counts. This sequence joins TRBV24-1 and TRBJ1-2, with 8 bases lining up with TRBD1. Germline V CDR1 and CDR2: KGHDR, SFDVKD. J was trimmed by 4 bases and V by 4 bases; bases with no gene match: 1. There are 13 residues in the CDR3. CDR3 DNA sequence: TGTGCCACCAGTGAGGACAGGGCCTATGGCTACACCTTC. It codes for CATSEDRAYGYTF.

The V call is TRBV5-4, the J call TRBJ2-3; D gene unclear. Germline-derived CDR1 and CDR2 are SGHNT and YYREEE (reference sequence). CDR3 length: 12 residues. Trimming shortened V by 1 base and J by 6 bases, and 6 bases separated the two germline ends. CDR3 in amino acids: CASSLLTDTQYF. CDR3 DNA sequence: TGTGCCAGCAGCTTGTTAACCGATACGCAGTATTTT. The whole variable domain, filled in from reference TRBV5-4 and TRBJ2-3, reads ETGVTQSPTHLIKTRGQQVTLRCSSQSGHNTVSWYQQALGQGPQFIFQYYREEENGRGNFPPRFSGLQFPNYSSELNVNALELDDSALYLCASSLLTDTQYFGPGTRLTVL.

This clonotype has just one count. V and J are TRBV6-5 and TRBJ2-7; the D gene is possibly TRBD1 (6 bases). The germline V gene has CDR1 MNHEY and CDR2 SVGAGI. V lost 4 bases and J lost 3, with 16 bases in between. This CDR3 has 15 amino acids. The CDR3, as DNA: TGTGCCAGCAGTTTACAGGGTGGCGGTTACTACGAGCAGTACTTC. Protein product: CASSLQGGGYYEQYF.

V and J are TRBV25-1 and TRBJ2-7, with a possible D match to TRBD1 (6 bases). The ends were cut back, 2 bases at V and 4 bases at J, with 15 bases in the middle. CDR1 MGHDK and CDR2 SYGVNS come from the germline V gene. The CDR3 spans 15 residues. CDR3 coding DNA: TGTGCCAGCAGTGAACCGGCAGGGGACGGATACGAGCAGTACTTC. Protein: CASSEPAGDGYEQYF.

This clonotype was seen more than once but under ten times. J is TRBJ2-7 and V is TRBV7-2, with no clear D. Between the trimmed V and J ends, which lost 0 bases and 4 bases, there was a span of 10 bases. CDR3 length: 14 amino acids. Germline V CDR1 and CDR2: SGHTA, FQGNSA. CDR3: CASSLARRSYEQYF. For the CDR3, the DNA is TGTGCCAGCAGCTTAGCGAGGCGGTCATACGAGCAGTACTTC.

DNA of the CDR3: TGCAGCGCTCGCACTAGCGGGAATGAGCAGTTCTTC. It translates to CSARTSGNEQFF. V gene TRBV29-1 combines with J gene TRBJ2-1, with TRBD2 matching 9 bases. The CDR3 contains 12 residues. CDR1 SQVTM and CDR2 ANQGSEA come from the germline V gene. The ends lost 7 bases at V and 7 bases at J; junction bases unmatched: 5.

DNA for the CDR3: TGTGCCACCAGCAGAGATATTTTTGGGACAGGAGGTACCACTGAAGCTTTCTTT. This gives the protein CATSRDIFGTGGTTEAFF. The rearrangement uses TRBV15 and TRBJ1-1; 8 bases are shared with TRBD1. V was pared by 0 bases and J by 4 bases, with 13 bases of the junction left unmatched. Germline loops: CDR1 LNHNV, CDR2 YYDKDF (reference sequence). This CDR3 is built from 18 residues.

V is TRBV7-3 and J is TRBJ2-7; D not certain. V was cut by 1 base and J by 3 bases, with 16 bases left in between. CDR3 length: 16 residues. Per germline, CDR1 SGHTA and CDR2 FQGTGA. CDR3 amino acids: CASSLNGPQIDYEQYF. In DNA, the CDR3 is TGTGCCAGCAGCTTAAACGGACCCCAAATTGACTACGAGCAGTACTTC.

V and J are TRBV7-2 and TRBJ2-5, with D tentatively TRBD1 (5 bases). V shed 0 bases and J shed 4 bases, with 9 bases lying between them. From germline, CDR1 is SGHTA and CDR2 FQGNSA. The CDR3 totals 14 residues. The CDR3 sequence: CASSLAQGIETQYF. The CDR3 DNA reads TGTGCCAGCAGCTTAGCCCAGGGCATAGAGACCCAGTACTTC.

The chain recombines TRBV20-1 with TRBJ1-2, with TRBD1 identical over 10 bases. The germline gives CDR1 DFQATT, CDR2 SNEGSKA (reference sequence). V was clipped by 3 bases and J by 4 bases; unmatched bases: 8. The CDR3 is 15 amino acids. CDR3 region: CSARPPGQGIYGYTF. The DNA for the CDR3 is TGCAGTGCTAGGCCCCCGGGACAGGGGATCTATGGCTACACCTTC.

The V gene is TRBV7-9, the J gene TRBJ1-1; no clear D. The CDR3 extends over 14 amino acids. Trimming removed 0 bases from V and 8 bases from J, with 13 bases in between. Germline V gives CDR1 SEHNR, CDR2 FQNEAQ (reference sequence). In DNA form, the CDR3 reads TGTGCCAGCAGCTTAGCGCCTGAAAGGGAAGAAGCTTTCTTT. Translation: CASSLAPEREEAFF.

This chain links TRBV5-1 with TRBJ2-7; possible D gene TRBD1, 6 bases. Germline CDR1 is SGHRS and CDR2 is YFSETQ. CDR3 length: 13 residues. V lost 6 bases, J lost 5 bases, and 15 bases lay in between. CDR3 DNA: TGCGCCAGCACCTCTACTACAGGGAACGAGCAGTACTTC. Residues: CASTSTTGNEQYF.

The rearrangement joins TRBV27 to TRBJ2-1, with 9 bases matching TRBD2. Germline V lookup: CDR1 MNHEY, CDR2 SMNVEV (reference sequence). This CDR3 is built from 19 residues. V lost 5 bases to trimming and J lost 2 bases; unmatched junction nucleotides: 16. In nucleotides, the CDR3 is TGTGCCAGCAGTCGTCGACTAGCGGCCAGGAGGATCCCCTACAATGAGCAGTTCTTC. Translating it yields CASSRRLAARRIPYNEQFF.

The chain couples TRBV5-6 to TRBJ2-7; D gene ambiguous. The CDR3 runs to 13 residues. Trimming took 4 bases from V and 4 from J, leaving 12 bases between them. Germline CDR1 reads SGHDT; CDR2 reads YYEEEE. CDR3 bases: TGTGCCAGCAGCCGAGCTGGACCATACGAGCAGTACTTC. It encodes CASSRAGPYEQYF.

The J gene is TRBJ2-7, the V gene TRBV18; 8 positions match TRBD2. V was clipped by 8 bases and J by 7 bases; unmatched bases: 10. The CDR3 is 13 amino acids. The germline CDR1 and CDR2 sequences are KGHSH and LQKENI. The CDR3 sequence is CASTSGPLKEQYF. Written as DNA, the CDR3 is TGTGCCAGCACTAGCGGCCCCCTTAAAGAGCAGTACTTC. Variable domain in full (rest from reference TRBV18 and TRBJ2-7): NAGVMQNPRHLVRRRGQEARLRCSPMKGHSHVYWYRQLPEEGLKFMVYLQKENIIDESGMPKERFSAEFPKEGPSILRIQQVVRGDSAAYFCASTSGPLKEQYFGPGTRLTVT.

The chain uses TRBV6-5 and TRBJ2-7, with D possibly called TRBD1 or TRBD2 (5 bases each). Germline assignment: CDR1 MNHEY and CDR2 SVGAGI. V lost 3 bases and J lost 0, with 9 bases in between. The length of the CDR3 is 14 residues. The CDR3 nucleotides read TGTGCCAGCAGTTATGAGGGGTTCTCCTACGAGCAGTACTTC. Encoded protein: CASSYEGFSYEQYF.

The V call is TRBV10-1, the J call TRBJ2-7, with a tentative D call TRBD2 (5 bases). The germline gives CDR1 WNHNN, CDR2 SYGVQD (reference sequence). The V end lost 3 bases, the J end lost 1 base, and 13 bases lay between the germline ends. The CDR3 is made up of 15 amino acids. The CDR3 is CASSEGIASSYEQYF. CDR3 sequence (DNA): TGCGCCAGCAGTGAAGGGATAGCGTCATCCTACGAGCAGTACTTC.

The chain carries TRBV10-3 and TRBJ1-1; D might be TRBD1 (6 bases). The CDR3 is 16 amino acids. V was trimmed by 3 bases and J by 0 bases, leaving 14 bases between them. From germline, CDR1 is ENHRY and CDR2 SYGVKD. CDR3 region: CAISERGASMNTEAFF. CDR3 in DNA: TGTGCCATCAGTGAACGGGGGGCGTCGATGAACACTGAAGCTTTCTTT.

This chain joins TRBV6-5 and TRBJ2-5, with D maybe TRBD2 (6 bases). The V and J ends lost 4 bases and 2 bases respectively, with 11 bases between them. The CDR3 length is 14 residues. Germline CDR1 MNHEY, CDR2 SVGAGI. The CDR3 spells CASSSPTSQETQYF. CDR3 DNA sequence: TGTGCCAGCAGTTCCCCGACTAGTCAAGAGACCCAGTACTTC.

The chain employs TRBV5-1 and TRBJ1-1; D may be TRBD1 (6 bases). The CDR3 extends over 15 amino acids. V lost 6 bases and J lost 6, with 21 bases in between. Germline loops: CDR1 SGHRS, CDR2 YFSETQ. The CDR3 region has the DNA TGCGCCAGCATGCAGGGATCCACAGGGTCACCTGAAGCTTTCTTT. Translated: CASMQGSTGSPEAFF. Variable domain in full (rest from reference TRBV5-1 and TRBJ1-1): KAGVTQTPRYLIKTRGQQVTLSCSPISGHRSVSWYQQTPGQGLQFLFEYFSETQRNKGNFPGRFSGRQFSNSRSEMNVSTLELGDSALYLCASMQGSTGSPEAFFGQGTRLTVV.

V is TRBV7-8 and J is TRBJ1-5, with a tentative D call TRBD1 (5 bases). V dropped 5 bases and J dropped 3 bases, with 14 bases sitting between them. CDR3 length: 15 residues. CDR1 is SGHVS and CDR2 is FQNEAQ in the germline V gene. The CDR3: CASSPVGQSNQPQHF. Written as DNA, the CDR3 is TGTGCCAGCAGCCCGGTGGGGCAATCCAATCAGCCCCAGCATTTT.

Details on this clonotype: One end of the junction is discordant with germline, which a read error may explain. V is TRBV27 and J is TRBJ1-1; D might be TRBD1 (6 bases). This CDR3 contains 16 residues. Germline V gives CDR1 MNHEY, CDR2 SMNVEV (reference sequence). This CDR3 reads CASSSLGQRGNSEAFF. The CDR3 DNA is TGTGCCAGCAGTTCTCTCGGACAGAGAGGGAACAGTGAAGCTTTCTTT.

V is TRBV20-1 and J is TRBJ2-3; 8 nucleotides line up with TRBD2. CDR3 length equals 13 residues. The junction had 1 base not matched to a gene; V was cut back by 4 bases and J by 1 base. CDR1 is DFQATT, CDR2 SNEGSKA, per germline (reference sequence). DNA of the CDR3: TGCAGTGCTACGACTAGCGGCACAGATACGCAGTATTTT. Translation gives CSATTSGTDTQYF.

The rearrangement joins TRBV19 to TRBJ1-1; D not certain. CDR1 LNHDA and CDR2 SQIVND come from the germline V gene (reference sequence). The ends were cut back, 8 bases at V and 1 base at J, with 11 bases in the middle. The CDR3 loop spans 13 amino acids. The CDR3 here is CASSSRPNTEAFF. In nucleotides, the CDR3 is TGTGCCAGTTCCAGCAGACCGAACACTGAAGCTTTCTTT. Supplemented by reference TRBV19 and TRBJ1-1, the full variable domain reads DGGITQSPKYLFRKEGQNVTLSCEQNLNHDAMYWYRQDPGQGLRLIYYSQIVNDFQKGDIAEGYSVSREKKESFPLTVTSAQKNPTAFYLCASSSRPNTEAFFGQGTRLTVV.

The chain combines TRBV20-1 with TRBJ1-2; the D is unclear. This CDR3 region has 11 residues. V lost 0 bases and J lost 8, with 7 bases in between. Per germline, CDR1 DFQATT and CDR2 SNEGSKA (reference sequence). The CDR3 region is CSARDRQGYTF. CDR3 sequence (DNA): TGCAGTGCTAGAGACAGACAAGGCTACACCTTC.

Here the CDR3 reads CASSEGTGARYF. The CDR3 DNA is TGTGCCAGCAGTGAAGGAACGGGAGCGAGGTATTTT. The V gene is TRBV6-1, the J gene TRBJ2-3, with D possibly matching TRBD2 (6 bases). The CDR3 consists of 12 residues. Trimming stripped 1 base from V and 14 bases from J, with 13 bases between. The germline gives CDR1 MNHNS, CDR2 SASEGT.

The genes are TRBV5-1 and TRBJ2-1, with 10 nucleotides matching TRBD2. V was pared by 7 bases and J by 2 bases, with 6 bases of the junction left unmatched. This CDR3 is built from 15 residues. Germline CDR1 SGHRS, CDR2 YFSETQ. Here the CDR3 DNA reads TGCGCCAGCGTAGCGGGAGGAGGGACCTACAATGAGCAGTTCTTC. Residues: CASVAGGGTYNEQFF.